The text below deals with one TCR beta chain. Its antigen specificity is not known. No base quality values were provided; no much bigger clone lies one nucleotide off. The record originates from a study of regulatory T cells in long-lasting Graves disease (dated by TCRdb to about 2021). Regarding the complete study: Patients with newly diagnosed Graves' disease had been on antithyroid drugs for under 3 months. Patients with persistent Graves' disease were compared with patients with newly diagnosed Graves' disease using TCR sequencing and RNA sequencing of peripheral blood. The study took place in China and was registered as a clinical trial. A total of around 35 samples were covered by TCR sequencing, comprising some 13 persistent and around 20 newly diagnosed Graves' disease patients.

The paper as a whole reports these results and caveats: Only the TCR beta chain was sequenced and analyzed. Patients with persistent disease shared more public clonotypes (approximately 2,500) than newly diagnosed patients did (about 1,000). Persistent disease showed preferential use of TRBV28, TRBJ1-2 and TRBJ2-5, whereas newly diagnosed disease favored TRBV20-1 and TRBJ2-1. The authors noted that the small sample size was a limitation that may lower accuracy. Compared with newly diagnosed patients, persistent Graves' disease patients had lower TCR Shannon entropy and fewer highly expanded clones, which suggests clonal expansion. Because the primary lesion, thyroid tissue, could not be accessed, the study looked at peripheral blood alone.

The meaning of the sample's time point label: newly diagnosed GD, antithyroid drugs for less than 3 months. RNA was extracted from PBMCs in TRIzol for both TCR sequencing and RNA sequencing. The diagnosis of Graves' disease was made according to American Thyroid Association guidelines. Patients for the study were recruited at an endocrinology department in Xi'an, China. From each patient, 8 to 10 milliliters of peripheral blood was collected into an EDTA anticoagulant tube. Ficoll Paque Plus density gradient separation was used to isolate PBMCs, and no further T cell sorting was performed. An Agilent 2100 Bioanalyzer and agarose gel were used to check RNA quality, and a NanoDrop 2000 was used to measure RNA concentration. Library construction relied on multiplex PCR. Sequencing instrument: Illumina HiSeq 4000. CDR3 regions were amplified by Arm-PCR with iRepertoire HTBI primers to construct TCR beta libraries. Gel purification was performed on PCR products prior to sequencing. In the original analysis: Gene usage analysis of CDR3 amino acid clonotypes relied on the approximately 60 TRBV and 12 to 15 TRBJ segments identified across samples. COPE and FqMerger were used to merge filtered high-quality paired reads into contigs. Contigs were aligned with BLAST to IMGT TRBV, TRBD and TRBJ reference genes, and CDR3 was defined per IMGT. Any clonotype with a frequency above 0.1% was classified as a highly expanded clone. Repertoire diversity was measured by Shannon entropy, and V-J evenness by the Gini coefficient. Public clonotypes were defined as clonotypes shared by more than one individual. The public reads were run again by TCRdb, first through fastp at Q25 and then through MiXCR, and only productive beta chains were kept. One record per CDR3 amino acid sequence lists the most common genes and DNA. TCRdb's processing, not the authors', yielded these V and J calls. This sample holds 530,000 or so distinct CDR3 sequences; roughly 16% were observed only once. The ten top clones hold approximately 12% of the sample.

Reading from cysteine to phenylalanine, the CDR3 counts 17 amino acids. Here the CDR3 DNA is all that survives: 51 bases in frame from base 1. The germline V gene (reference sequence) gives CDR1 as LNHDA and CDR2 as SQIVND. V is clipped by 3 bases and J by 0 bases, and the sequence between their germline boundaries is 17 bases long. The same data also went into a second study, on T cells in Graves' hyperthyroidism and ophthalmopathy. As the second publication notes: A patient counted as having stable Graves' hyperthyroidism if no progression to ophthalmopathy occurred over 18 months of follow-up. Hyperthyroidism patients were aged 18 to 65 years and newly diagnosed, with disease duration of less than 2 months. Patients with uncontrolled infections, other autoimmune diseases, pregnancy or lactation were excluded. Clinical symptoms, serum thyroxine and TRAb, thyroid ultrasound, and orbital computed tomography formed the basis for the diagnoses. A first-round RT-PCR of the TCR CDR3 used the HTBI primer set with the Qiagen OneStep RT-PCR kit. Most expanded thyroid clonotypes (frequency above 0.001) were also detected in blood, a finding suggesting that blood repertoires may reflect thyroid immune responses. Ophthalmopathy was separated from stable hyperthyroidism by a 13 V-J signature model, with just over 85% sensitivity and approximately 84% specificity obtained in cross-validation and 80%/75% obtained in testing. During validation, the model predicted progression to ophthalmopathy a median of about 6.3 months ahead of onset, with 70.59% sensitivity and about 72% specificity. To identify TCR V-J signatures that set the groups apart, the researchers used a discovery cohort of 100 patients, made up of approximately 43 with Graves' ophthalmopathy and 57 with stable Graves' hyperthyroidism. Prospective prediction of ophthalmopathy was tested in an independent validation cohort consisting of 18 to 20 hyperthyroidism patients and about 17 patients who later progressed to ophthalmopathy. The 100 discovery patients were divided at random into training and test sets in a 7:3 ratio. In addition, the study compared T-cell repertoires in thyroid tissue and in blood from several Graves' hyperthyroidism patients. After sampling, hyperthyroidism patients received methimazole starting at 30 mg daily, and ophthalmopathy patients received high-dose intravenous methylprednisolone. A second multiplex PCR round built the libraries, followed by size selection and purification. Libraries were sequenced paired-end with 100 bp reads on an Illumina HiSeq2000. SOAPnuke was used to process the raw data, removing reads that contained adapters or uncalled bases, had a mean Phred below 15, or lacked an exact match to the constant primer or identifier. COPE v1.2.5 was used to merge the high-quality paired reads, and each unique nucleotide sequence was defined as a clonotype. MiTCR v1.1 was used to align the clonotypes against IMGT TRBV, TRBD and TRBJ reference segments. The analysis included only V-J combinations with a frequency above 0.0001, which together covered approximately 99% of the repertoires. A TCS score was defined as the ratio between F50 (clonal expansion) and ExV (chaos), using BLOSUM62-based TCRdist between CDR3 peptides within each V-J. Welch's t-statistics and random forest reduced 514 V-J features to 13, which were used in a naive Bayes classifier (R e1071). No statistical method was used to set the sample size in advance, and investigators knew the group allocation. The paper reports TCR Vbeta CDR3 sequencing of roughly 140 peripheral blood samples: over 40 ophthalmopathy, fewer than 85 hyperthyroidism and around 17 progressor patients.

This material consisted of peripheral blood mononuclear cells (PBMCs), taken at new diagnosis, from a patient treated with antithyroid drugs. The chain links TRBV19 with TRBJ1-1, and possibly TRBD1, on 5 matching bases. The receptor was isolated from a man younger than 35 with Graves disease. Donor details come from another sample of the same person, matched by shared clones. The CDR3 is CASSMRGSIFMNTEAFF. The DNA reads TGTGCCAGTAGTATGAGGGGAAGTATTTTTATGAACACTGAAGCTTTCTTT.